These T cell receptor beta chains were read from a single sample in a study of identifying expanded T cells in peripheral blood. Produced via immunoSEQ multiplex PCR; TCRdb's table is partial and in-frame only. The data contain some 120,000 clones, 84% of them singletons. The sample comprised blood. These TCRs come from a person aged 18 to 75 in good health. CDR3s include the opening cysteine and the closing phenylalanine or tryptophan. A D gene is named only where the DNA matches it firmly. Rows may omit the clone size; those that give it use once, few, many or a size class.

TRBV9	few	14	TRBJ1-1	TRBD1	TGTGCCAGCAGCGCAGGGGGCGCGTGGACTGAAGCTTTCTTT	CASSAGGAWTEAFF
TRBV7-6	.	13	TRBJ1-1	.	TGTGCCAGCAGCTTGGGACAGAACACTGAAGCTTTCTTT	CASSLGQNTEAFF
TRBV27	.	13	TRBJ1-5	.	TGTGCCAGCAGTGATAGTAGCAATCAGCCCCAGCATTTT	CASSDSSNQPQHF
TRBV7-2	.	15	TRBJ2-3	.	TGTGCCAGCAGCTCCTCGCGGTCCCAGGTCCAGGTACAGTATTTT	CASSSSRSQVQVQYF
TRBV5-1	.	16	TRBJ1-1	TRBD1	TGCGCCAGCAGCCTTTCCGAGACAGGGGGGAACACTGAAGCTTTCTTT	CASSLSETGGNTEAFF
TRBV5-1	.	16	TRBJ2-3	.	TGCGCCAGCAGCTTGGGTACCAGTCTTCTCACAGATACGCAGTATTTT	CASSLGTSLLTDTQYF
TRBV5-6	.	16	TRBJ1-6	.	TGTGCCAGCAGCGGGGACGCGCTCTCCTATAATTCACCCCTCCACTTT	CASSGDALSYNSPLHF
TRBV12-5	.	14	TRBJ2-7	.	TGTGCTAGTGCCGTGGACGGAGGTGGAGGCGAGCAGTACTTC	CASAVDGGGGEQYF
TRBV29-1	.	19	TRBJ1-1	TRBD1	TGCAGCGTCTCAGGGGGCGCATACGGAACCGAAAATATGAACACTGAAGCTTTCTTT	CSVSGGAYGTENMNTEAFF
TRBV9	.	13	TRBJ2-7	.	TGTGCCAGCAGCCCATCGGACGCCTACGAGCAGTACTTC	CASSPSDAYEQYF
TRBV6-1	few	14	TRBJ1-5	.	TGTGCCAGCAGTGATAATATCGGAGAACAGCCCCAGCATTTT	CASSDNIGEQPQHF
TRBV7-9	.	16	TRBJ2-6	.	TGTGCCAGCAGCCTCCAACCACCGACTGGGGCCAACGTCCTGACTTTC	CASSLQPPTGANVLTF
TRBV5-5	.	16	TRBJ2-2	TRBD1	TGTGCCAGCAGCGTACAGACAGGGAGAAACACCGGGGAGCTGTTTTTT	CASSVQTGRNTGELFF
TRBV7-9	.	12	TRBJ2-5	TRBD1	TGTGCCAGCAGCCCACAGGGGGAGACCCAGTACTTC	CASSPQGETQYF
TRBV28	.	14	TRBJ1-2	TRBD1	TGTGCCAGCGAGTTAACAGGGGGCATCTATGGCTACACCTTC	CASELTGGIYGYTF
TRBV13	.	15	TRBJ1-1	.	TGTGCCAGCAGCTTTCGGGGGTACCCGGAGACTGAAGCTTTCTTT	CASSFRGYPETEAFF
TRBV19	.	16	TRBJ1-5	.	TGTGCCAGTAGTATAGATGCCCCTGGGGCTAATCAGCCCCAGCATTTT	CASSIDAPGANQPQHF
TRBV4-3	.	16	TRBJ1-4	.	TGCGCCAGCAGCCAAGGACGCGGGTTTACTAATGAAAAACTGTTTTTT	CASSQGRGFTNEKLFF
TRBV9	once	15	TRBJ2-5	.	TGTGCCAGCAGCGTAGTCGGAGGGAGTGGAGAGACCCAGTACTTC	CASSVVGGSGETQYF
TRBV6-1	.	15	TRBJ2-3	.	TGTGCCAGCAGTAAAAGGGACGGTCGCACAGATACGCAGTATTTT	CASSKRDGRTDTQYF
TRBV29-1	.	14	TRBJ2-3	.	TGCAGCGTCCGCAAGGATCGTTCCACAGATACGCAGTATTTT	CSVRKDRSTDTQYF
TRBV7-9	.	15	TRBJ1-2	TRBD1	TGTGCCAGCAGCAACCCTGGGCAGGGGGGAGATGGCTACACCTTC	CASSNPGQGGDGYTF
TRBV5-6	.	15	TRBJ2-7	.	TGTGCCAGCAGCTTCTTACAGTTTTCCTCCTACGAGCAGTACTTC	CASSFLQFSSYEQYF
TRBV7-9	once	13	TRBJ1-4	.	TGTGCCAGCAACAGTGGAGGGACTGCTAAACTGTTTTTT	CASNSGGTAKLFF
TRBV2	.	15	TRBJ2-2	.	TGTGCCAGCAGTGAAGACGCGTGGAACACCGGGGAGCTGTTTTTT	CASSEDAWNTGELFF
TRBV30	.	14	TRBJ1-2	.	TGTGCCTGGAGATTGACAGGTCAACTATATGGCTACACCTTC	CAWRLTGQLYGYTF
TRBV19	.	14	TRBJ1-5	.	TGTGCCAGTAGTATTATAAACCCGAGTCAGCCCCAGCATTTT	CASSIINPSQPQHF
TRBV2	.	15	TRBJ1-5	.	TGTGCCAGCAGTGAAATGTGGGGGCCAAATCAGCCCCAGCATTTT	CASSEMWGPNQPQHF
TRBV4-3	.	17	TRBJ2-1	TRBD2	TGCGCCAGCAGCCCTCAAGGTCCTAGCGGGGGCAACAATGAGCAGTTCTTC	CASSPQGPSGGNNEQFF
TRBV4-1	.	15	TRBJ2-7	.	TGCGCCAGCAGCCTCGGACGGCTGAGCTCCTACGAGCAGTACTTC	CASSLGRLSSYEQYF
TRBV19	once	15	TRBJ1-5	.	TGTGCCAGTACCCAGAACTCGTATAGCAATCAGCCCCAGCATTTT	CASTQNSYSNQPQHF
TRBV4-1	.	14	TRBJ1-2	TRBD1	TGCGCCAGCAGCCAGGTTGGACAGGACTATGGCTACACCTTC	CASSQVGQDYGYTF
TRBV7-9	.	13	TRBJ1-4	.	TGTGCCAGCAGTTGGGCCGCGGGGGAAAAACTGTTTTTT	CASSWAAGEKLFF